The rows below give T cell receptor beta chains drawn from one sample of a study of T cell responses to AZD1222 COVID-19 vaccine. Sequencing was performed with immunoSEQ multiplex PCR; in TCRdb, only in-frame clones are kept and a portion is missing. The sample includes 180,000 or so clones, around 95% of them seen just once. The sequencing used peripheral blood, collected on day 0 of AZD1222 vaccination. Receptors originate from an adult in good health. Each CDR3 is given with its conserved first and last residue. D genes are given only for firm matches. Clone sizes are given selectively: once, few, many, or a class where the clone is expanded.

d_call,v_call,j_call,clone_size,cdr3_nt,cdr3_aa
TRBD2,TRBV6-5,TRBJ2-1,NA,TGTGCCAGCAGTTCCCCGGGGGGATGGCCCAATGAGCAGTTCTTC,CASSSPGGWPNEQFF
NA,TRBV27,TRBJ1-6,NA,TGTGCCAGCAGTTTGCCCGCCCCCATATATAATTCACCCCTCCACTTT,CASSLPAPIYNSPLHF
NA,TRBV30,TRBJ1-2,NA,TGTGCCTGGAGTGAGGCCAGCTGGTTTATGGGCTACACCTTC,CAWSEASWFMGYTF
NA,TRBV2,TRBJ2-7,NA,TGTGCCAGCGCATCCTCTGGGGGTACCTACGAGCAGTACTTC,CASASSGGTYEQYF
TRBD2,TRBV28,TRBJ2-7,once,TGTGCCAGCAGTTCAAGTACTAGCGGGAGCTACGAGCAGTACTTC,CASSSSTSGSYEQYF
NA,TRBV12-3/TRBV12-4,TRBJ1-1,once,TGTGCCAGCAGTAGTACGCCGAACACTGAAGCTTTCTTT,CASSSTPNTEAFF
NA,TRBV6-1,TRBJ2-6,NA,TGTGCCAGCAGTGAGGGCCTCCGGTGGTCTGGGGCCAACGTCCTGACTTTC,CASSEGLRWSGANVLTF
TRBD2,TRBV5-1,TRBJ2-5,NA,TGCGCCAGCAGCGCGACTAGCGGGAAAGAGACCCAGTACTTC,CASSATSGKETQYF
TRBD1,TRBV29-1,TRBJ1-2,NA,TGCAGCGTTCACACAGGGGAAACTGCTGGCTACACCTTC,CSVHTGETAGYTF
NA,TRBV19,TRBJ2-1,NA,TGTGCCAGTAGGGAGACAGCCTCCTACAATGAGCAGTTCTTC,CASRETASYNEQFF
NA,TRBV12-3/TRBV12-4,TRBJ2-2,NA,TGTGCCAGCCGGCTATACACCGGGGAGCTGTTTTTT,CASRLYTGELFF
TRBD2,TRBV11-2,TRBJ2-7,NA,TGTGCCAGCAGCCCTAGCGGGAGTGGTCGGGAGCAGTACTTC,CASSPSGSGREQYF
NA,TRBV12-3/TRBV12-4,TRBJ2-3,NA,TGTGCCAGCAGTTTACGAGATACGCAGTATTTT,CASSLRDTQYF
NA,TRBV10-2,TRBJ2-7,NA,TGCGCCAGCAGTGGGGGTGTCCGACCCGCATACGAGCAGTACTTC,CASSGGVRPAYEQYF
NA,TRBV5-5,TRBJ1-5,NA,TGTGCCAGCAGCCCGGGTGGGGTCTATCAGCCCCAGCATTTT,CASSPGGVYQPQHF
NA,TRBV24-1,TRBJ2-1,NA,TGTGCCACCAGTGATTGGGGTGAGGACAATGAGCAGTTCTTC,CATSDWGEDNEQFF
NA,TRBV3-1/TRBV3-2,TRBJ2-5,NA,TGTGCCAGCAGCCCCGTTAGGGAGACCCAGTACTTC,CASSPVRETQYF
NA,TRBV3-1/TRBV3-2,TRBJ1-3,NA,TGTGCCAGCAGCCAAGTCGGCAGGGGAACTGGAAACACCATATATTTT,CASSQVGRGTGNTIYF
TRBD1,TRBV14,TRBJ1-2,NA,TGTGCCAGCAGCCAGCCGTGGACTGGGACAGGGCCATATGGCTACACCTTC,CASSQPWTGTGPYGYTF
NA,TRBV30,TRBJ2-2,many,TGTGCCTGGAGGGTGGAGGGGCTTGACACCGGGGAGCTGTTTTTT,CAWRVEGLDTGELFF
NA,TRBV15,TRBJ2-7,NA,TGTGCCACCAGCAGACAGGGGGGCGAGCAGTACTTC,CATSRQGGEQYF
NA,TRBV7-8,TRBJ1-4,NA,TGTGCCAGCAGCTGGGAACGCGTGGTGGATGAAAAACTGTTTTTT,CASSWERVVDEKLFF
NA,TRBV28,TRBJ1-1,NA,TGTGCCAGCAGTTTATCAAGACCTGAAGCTTTCTTT,CASSLSRPEAFF
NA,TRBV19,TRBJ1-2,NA,TGTGCCAGTAGTATCGGAGGGGACTTCTCTGGCTACACCTTC,CASSIGGDFSGYTF
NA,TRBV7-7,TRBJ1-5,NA,TGTGCCAGCAGCTTATTGCTTTCAGGGAGCAATCAGCCCCAGCATTTT,CASSLLLSGSNQPQHF
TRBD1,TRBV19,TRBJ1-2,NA,TGTGCCAGTAGTATAGCTGCCGGGACAGATGGCTACACCTTC,CASSIAAGTDGYTF
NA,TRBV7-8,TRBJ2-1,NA,TGTGCCAGCAGCTCCAAGCGGGTGAGCTCCTACAATGAGCAGTTCTTC,CASSSKRVSSYNEQFF
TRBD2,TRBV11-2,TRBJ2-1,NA,TGTGCCAGCAGCTTACAGCATTTGGGGGGGAATGAGCAGTTCTTC,CASSLQHLGGNEQFF
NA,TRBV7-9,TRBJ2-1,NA,TGTGCCAGCAGCTCCCCCAGTGACAATGAGCAGTTCTTC,CASSSPSDNEQFF
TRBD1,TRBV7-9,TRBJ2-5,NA,TGTGCCAGCGCCCGGGACAGACAAGAGACCCAGTACTTC,CASARDRQETQYF
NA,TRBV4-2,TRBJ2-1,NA,TGTGCCAGCAGCCAAGAAGGCGGGGTTTACAATGAGCAGTTCTTC,CASSQEGGVYNEQFF
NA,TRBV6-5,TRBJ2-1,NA,TGTGCCAGCAGTCGGACCTTTTTTGGAGGCAATGAGCAGTTCTTC,CASSRTFFGGNEQFF